A single sample gave rise to the 11 T cell receptor beta chains below, sequenced in a study of blood T cell repertoires in COVID-19. The protocol was immunoSEQ multiplex PCR, while the TCRdb copy is restricted to in-frame clones and leaves out a portion. This sample carries 140,000 to 150,000 clones, roughly 84% of them seen once, and the ten largest clones take about 5.8%. The sample was PBMCs or T cells enriched from blood (not recorded which). The receptors derive from a woman aged 50 to 60 who had been exposed to COVID-19.

This sequence joins TRBV18 and TRBJ1-2; 11 bases line up with TRBD1. The CDR3 totals 14 residues. V gave up 3 bases and J gave up 9 bases; unmatched junction bases: 6. Germline V gene data show CDR1 as KGHSH and CDR2 as LQKENI. The CDR3 sequence is CASSPWDRGNSYTF. The CDR3 DNA sequence: TGTGCCAGCTCACCGTGGGACAGGGGGAATAGCTACACCTTC.

This sequence joins TRBV5-4 and TRBJ2-7, with TRBD1 as a possible D gene (5 bases). The germline V gene encodes CDR1 SGHNT and CDR2 YYREEE (reference sequence). CDR3 length: 15 amino acids. The V end lost 1 base, the J end lost 2 bases, and 13 bases lay between the germline ends. CDR3 sequence: CASSLLDTFPYEQYF. CDR3 bases: TGTGCCAGCAGCTTGTTGGACACATTTCCCTACGAGCAGTACTTC.

V is TRBV7-2 and J is TRBJ2-3; D is undetermined. V dropped 1 base and J dropped 4 bases, with 15 bases sitting between them. The germline V gene encodes CDR1 SGHTA and CDR2 FQGNSA. The CDR3 extends over 16 amino acids. CDR3: CASSLVGSRIADTQYF. DNA of the CDR3: TGTGCCAGCAGCTTAGTTGGCTCCAGGATTGCAGATACGCAGTATTTT.

The chain carries TRBV6-5 and TRBJ1-3, with D maybe TRBD1 (5 bases). V was pared by 5 bases and J by 0 bases, with 11 bases between. Germline CDR1 MNHEY, CDR2 SVGAGI. The CDR3 runs 15 residues. The CDR3 DNA reads as TGTGCCAGCAGTCTCCGACAGATCTCTGGAAACACCATATATTTT. Protein: CASSLRQISGNTIYF.

The J gene is TRBJ1-1, the V gene TRBV7-2; D gene ambiguous. Germline V gives CDR1 SGHTA, CDR2 FQGNSA. The CDR3 contains 14 residues. Trimming stripped 3 bases from V and 2 bases from J, with 10 bases between. The CDR3 is CASSFSGVNTEAFF. The CDR3 DNA sequence: TGTGCCAGCAGCTTTTCCGGGGTTAACACTGAAGCTTTCTTT. Drawing the rest from reference TRBV7-2 and TRBJ1-1, the complete variable domain is GAGVSQSPSNKVTEKGKDVELRCDPISGHTALYWYRQSLGQGLEFLIYFQGNSAPDKSGLPSDRFSAERTGGSVSTLTIQRTQQEDSAVYLCASSFSGVNTEAFFGQGTRLTVV.

The J gene is TRBJ2-1, the V gene TRBV7-6; 8 bases line up with TRBD2. Looked up from germline, CDR1 is SGHVS and CDR2 is FNYEAQ. Losses at the gene ends were 5 bases for V and 6 bases for J; bases not matched to a gene: 15. CDR3 size: 17 residues. CDR3 region: CASSRTEGREAFNEQFF. CDR3 DNA: TGTGCCAGCAGCCGAACTGAAGGGCGGGAGGCGTTCAATGAGCAGTTCTTC.

V and J are TRBV12-5 and TRBJ1-1, with 11 positions matching TRBD1. V was pared by 4 bases and J by 4 bases, with 5 bases of the junction left unmatched. In germline, CDR1 is LGHNT, CDR2 FRNRAP. The CDR3 is 15 amino acids. The CDR3 coding sequence is TGTGCTAGTGGTTGGACCGGGACAGGGGGCACTGAAGCTTTCTTT. The encoded protein is CASGWTGTGGTEAFF.

V is TRBV6-5 and J is TRBJ2-1, with TRBD1 matching over 12 bases. Germline lookup yields CDR1 MNHEY and CDR2 SVGAGI. There are 14 residues in the CDR3. The V gene end was trimmed by 7 bases and the J gene end by 6 bases; junction bases not matched to a gene: 4. The CDR3 here is CASNMGQGANEQFF. CDR3 in DNA: TGTGCCAGCAATATGGGACAGGGGGCCAATGAGCAGTTCTTC.

The chain has TRBV11-3 and TRBJ2-2, with 9 bases matching TRBD1. V lost 4 bases, J lost 6 bases, and 6 bases stayed unmatched. This CDR3 spans 15 amino acids. From germline, CDR1 is SGHNT and CDR2 YENEEA. Here the CDR3 DNA reads TGTGCCAGCAGCTCCGGGACAGGGAAGGCCGGGGAGCTGTTTTTT. Translated, it gives CASSSGTGKAGELFF.

The CDR3 nucleotides read TGTGCCACCAGCACCTCGGGACTGAACAATGAGCAGTTCTTC. This translates into CATSTSGLNNEQFF. The V gene is TRBV15, the J gene TRBJ2-1; a weak D match, TRBD2 (6 bases). This CDR3 is built from 14 residues. The V gene lost 4 bases and the J gene lost 5 bases, with 12 bases spanning the gap. Germline CDR1 LNHNV, CDR2 YYDKDF (reference sequence).

This chain uses TRBV4-3 with TRBJ1-2, with a tentative D call TRBD1 (6 bases). The germline gives CDR1 LGHNA, CDR2 YSLEER. V lost 3 bases and J lost 8, with 13 bases in between. The CDR3 runs 13 residues. CDR3: CASSHGLQGGYTF. The CDR3 DNA follows: TGCGCCAGCAGCCACGGGCTCCAGGGGGGCTACACCTTC.